Listed below are T cell receptor beta chains from one sample, sequenced in a study of early T cells in non-severe SARS-CoV-2 infection. Using its own MiXCR run on the 5' RACE reads, TCRdb lists one record per CDR3 protein. The sample consists of about 100,000 distinct CDR3 sequences, around 10% of them appearing once. The specimen sequenced was whole blood. The origin of the receptors is an adult who was a healthcare worker with PCR-confirmed SARS-CoV-2 infection or an uninfected control (not recorded which). The CDR3 runs from the conserved cysteine through the conserved F or W. D genes are given only for firm matches. For some rows the clone size is stated as once, few or many, or as a class when expanded; others skip it.

D gene,V gene,J gene,clone size,CDR3 protein,CDR3 DNA
.,TRBV7-8,TRBJ2-1,few,CASSLVRWGDGSYNEQFF,TGTGCCAGCAGCTTAGTAAGATGGGGTGATGGGTCCTACAATGAGCAGTTCTTC
.,TRBV18,TRBJ1-5,few,CASSPPIRNQPQHF,TGTGCCAGCTCACCACCAATCCGAAATCAGCCCCAGCATTTT
.,TRBV7-2,TRBJ1-1,.,CASSSGQPWTEAFF,TGTGCCAGCAGCTCCGGACAGCCGTGGACTGAAGCTTTCTTT
.,TRBV28,TRBJ2-7,few,CASSFVADEQYF,TGTGCCAGCAGTTTCGTAGCGGACGAGCAGTACTTC
.,TRBV28,TRBJ2-7,few,CASRHGASSPYEQYF,TGTGCCAGCAGACACGGGGCAAGCAGTCCCTACGAGCAGTACTTC
TRBD2,TRBV20-1,TRBJ2-3,many,CSARDLGGAGGGTDTQYF,TGCAGTGCTAGAGATCTCGGAGGAGCGGGAGGCGGCACAGATACGCAGTATTTT
.,TRBV10-3,TRBJ1-1,.,CAISDPDTPNTEAFF,TGTGCCATCAGTGACCCAGACACACCGAACACTGAAGCTTTCTTT
.,TRBV5-1,TRBJ2-5,many,CASSFGRQETQYF,TGCGCCAGCAGCTTTGGGCGGCAAGAGACCCAGTACTTC
.,TRBV15,TRBJ2-1,few,CATSRDLSAYNEQFF,TGTGCCACCAGCAGAGATCTTAGCGCGTACAATGAGCAGTTCTTC
.,TRBV27,TRBJ2-1,.,CASSLEIPIHNEQFF,TGTGCCAGCAGTTTAGAGATCCCAATTCACAATGAGCAGTTCTTC
TRBD2,TRBV4-1,TRBJ2-1,many,CASSQEGGRAPFF,TGCGCCAGCAGCCAGGAAGGCGGGAGGGCTCCGTTCTTC
.,TRBV28,TRBJ2-7,many,CASGSREYEQYF,TGTGCCAGCGGTTCGAGGGAGTACGAGCAGTACTTC
.,TRBV11-1,TRBJ2-3,many,CASSLAPDGGRRTDTQYF,TGTGCCAGCAGCTTAGCGCCGGACGGAGGCAGGCGCACAGATACGCAGTATTTT
.,TRBV2,TRBJ2-6,few,CASSERASGANVLTF,TGTGCCAGCAGTGAAAGGGCATCTGGGGCCAACGTCCTGACTTTC
.,TRBV12-3/TRBV12-4,TRBJ1-1,few,CASSPQGRVNTEAFF,TGTGCCAGCAGTCCTCAGGGAAGAGTGAACACTGAAGCTTTCTTT
TRBD1,TRBV7-8,TRBJ1-2,.,CASSSATGTGDPYGYTF,TGTGCCAGCAGCTCGGCCACCGGGACAGGAGACCCCTATGGCTACACCTTC
.,TRBV23-1,TRBJ2-1,.,CASSQFREPYNEQFF,TGCGCCAGCAGTCAATTCAGGGAACCCTACAATGAGCAGTTCTTC
TRBD2,TRBV7-8,TRBJ2-1,.,CASTAASGSYYNEQFF,TGTGCCAGCACCGCGGCTAGCGGGTCCTACTACAATGAGCAGTTCTTC
.,TRBV25-1,TRBJ2-1,many,CASSEQGAVVGNEQFF,TGTGCCAGCAGTGAACAGGGAGCGGTGGTAGGTAATGAGCAGTTCTTC
TRBD1,TRBV7-8,TRBJ1-5,many,CASSLLGTVNQPQHF,TGTGCCAGCAGCTTACTGGGGACAGTTAATCAGCCCCAGCATTTT
.,TRBV11-2,TRBJ1-3,many,CASSLEPTVNTIYF,TGTGCCAGCAGCTTAGAGCCCACTGTAAACACCATATATTTT
.,TRBV4-2,TRBJ1-5,few,CASSQEVQPHQPQHF,TGTGCCAGCAGCCAAGAGGTACAGCCTCATCAGCCCCAGCATTTT
.,TRBV20-1,TRBJ1-5,many,CSASGGYSNQPQHF,TGCAGTGCCAGCGGGGGGTATAGCAATCAGCCCCAGCATTTT
.,TRBV29-1,TRBJ2-1,few,CSVERRRQFF,TGCAGCGTTGAACGACGGCGGCAGTTCTTC
.,TRBV20-1,TRBJ2-7,.,CSARVGSYEQYF,TGCAGTGCTAGAGTCGGTTCCTACGAGCAGTACTTC
.,TRBV28,TRBJ2-7,few,CASTPGQTYEQYF,TGTGCCAGCACCCCAGGACAGACCTACGAGCAGTACTTC
.,TRBV20-1,TRBJ2-2,few,CSASRSAGELFF,TGCAGTGCTAGCCGGTCGGCCGGGGAGCTGTTTTTT